Listed here is a single TCR beta chain. Its antigen is unknown. This entry belongs to a study of T cell responses to AZD1222 COVID-19 vaccine. General study results and limits: Most donors were white British and more were female, and clonal diversity was possibly underestimated. Increased Spike-specific TCR breadth and depth were observed after two AZD1222 doses.

Assay: immunoSEQ multiplex PCR; the TCRdb copy retains only in-frame clones and omits some. The table includes about 140,000 clones, 85% to 95% detected once. V gave up 3 bases and J gave up 3 bases, with 8 bases separating them. The CDR3 contains 14 residues. CDR1 is SGHVS, CDR2 FNYEAQ, per germline. The chain is built from TRBV7-6 and TRBJ2-2; D uncertain. The sample in question was peripheral blood, obtained after recovery from COVID-19. The receptor's source is an adult who had recovered from COVID-19. CDR3: CASSLNRDTGELFF. The CDR3, as DNA: TGTGCCAGCAGCTTGAATCGGGACACCGGGGAGCTGTTTTTT. The variable domain in full, completed from reference TRBV7-6 and TRBJ2-2, reads GAGVSQSPRYKVTKRGQDVALRCDPISGHVSLYWYRQALGQGPEFLTYFNYEAQQDKSGLPNDRFSAERPEGSISTLTIQRTEQRDSAMYRCASSLNRDTGELFFGEGSRLTVL.